Presented here are 12 T cell receptor beta chains from one specimen sequenced in a study of CD8 T cells in ankylosing spondylitis. The study, taken as a whole, reports: Seven or eight highly homologous variants formed a TCR beta motif that appeared characteristic of ankylosing spondylitis blood.

No antigen has been assigned to these receptors. TCRdb called the 5' RACE reads again in MiXCR, with one record for every CDR3 protein. The sample holds approximately 400,000 distinct CDR3 sequences, more than 15% seen once. The specimen was blood, either unsorted or a sorted T cell fraction (not recorded which). These receptors originate from a male donor with ankylosing spondylitis.

This clonotype was picked up a small number of times. The chain is built from TRBV3-1 and TRBJ1-2; D gene unclear. The CDR3 extends over 14 amino acids. The V gene's germline CDR1 is LGHDT and CDR2 YNNKEL (reference sequence). Trimming left V 4 bases short and J 0 bases short, with 9 bases between. CDR3: CASSPAGSNYGYTF. The CDR3 coding sequence is TGTGCCAGCAGCCCCGCGGGGTCTAACTATGGCTACACCTTC.

The chain links TRBV3-1 to TRBJ1-1; D remains ambiguous. Trimming shortened V by 6 bases and J by 7 bases, and 12 bases separated the two germline ends. Germline V gives CDR1 LGHDT, CDR2 YNNKEL (reference sequence). The CDR3 loop spans 12 amino acids. CDR3 residues: CASSRTSGEAFF. In DNA, the CDR3 is TGTGCCAGCAGTCGGACTTCCGGTGAAGCTTTCTTT.

This clonotype was picked up many times. The chain employs TRBV12-3 or TRBV12-4 and TRBJ1-2; D remains ambiguous. With 6 bases removed from V and 2 bases from J, the gap between germline ends came to 13 bases. The CDR3 has 14 amino acids. CDR3: CASSPGPLNYGYTF. The CDR3 DNA sequence: TGTGCCAGCAGCCCAGGCCCGTTAAACTATGGCTACACCTTC.

This clonotype turned up a few times. This rearrangement joins TRBV9 to TRBJ2-2; 7 bases are shared with TRBD2. Trimming removed 2 bases from V and 4 bases from J; junction bases left unmatched: 8. The V gene's germline CDR1 is SGDLS and CDR2 YYNGEE. This CDR3 region has 16 residues. CDR3 DNA: TGTGCCAGCAGCGTGCAGGGACTATCGGGCACCGGGGAGCTGTTTTTT. Protein sequence: CASSVQGLSGTGELFF.

This clonotype was seen a few times. The CDR3 DNA sequence: TGTGCCAGCAGTGTTGTCTTACAGGGTTCCGGGGAGCTGTTTTTT. This sequence encodes CASSVVLQGSGELFF. This chain connects TRBV2 to TRBJ2-2, with D perhaps matching TRBD1 (6 bases). The CDR3 length is 15 residues. V was pared by 4 bases and J by 6 bases, with 15 bases between. CDR1 and CDR2 (germline): SNHLY, FYNNEI.

This clonotype showed up many times. The DNA of the CDR3 is TGTGCCAGCAGGGCGCATAGCGGAGGGATTACCTACGAGCAGTACTTC. This gives the protein CASRAHSGGITYEQYF. This chain connects TRBV2 to TRBJ2-7; maybe TRBD2 (6 bases). CDR3 length equals 16 residues. The V end lost 6 bases, the J end lost 2 bases, and 20 bases lay between the germline ends. Germline V gene data show CDR1 as SNHLY and CDR2 as FYNNEI.

This clonotype was seen a few times. The V gene is TRBV20-1, the J gene TRBJ1-1, with D unclear. Germline V gene sequence: CDR1 DFQATT, CDR2 SNEGSKA (reference sequence). This CDR3 spans 14 amino acids. Trimming removed 6 bases from V and 0 bases from J, with 14 bases in between. The DNA for the CDR3 is TGCAGTGCAACAAAGCAGGTTATGAACACTGAAGCTTTCTTT. This gives the protein CSATKQVMNTEAFF.

This clonotype occurred a few times. The chain employs TRBV5-1 and TRBJ1-6; D remains ambiguous. V was cut by 1 base and J by 10 bases, with 15 bases left in between. Germline V gene sequence: CDR1 SGHRS, CDR2 YFSETQ. The CDR3 length is 15 residues. CDR3 coding DNA: TGCGCCAGCAGCTTGAACCAGGCCATTACCTCACCCCTCCACTTT. Its translation is CASSLNQAITSPLHF.

The chain employs TRBV29-1 and TRBJ2-3, with a possible D match to TRBD1 (6 bases). Germline V gene data show CDR1 as SQVTM and CDR2 as ANQGSEA. The germline V and J ends were trimmed by 4 bases and 2 bases, with 13 bases remaining between them. The length of the CDR3 is 14 residues. CDR3 residues: CSVVGGRSTDTQYF. CDR3 bases: TGCAGCGTTGTAGGGGGACGTTCCACAGATACGCAGTATTTT.

The chain couples TRBV5-1 to TRBJ2-2, with D possibly TRBD2 on 5 matching bases. The V end was cut by 5 bases, the J end by 1 base, with 12 bases between. Germline values: CDR1 SGHRS, CDR2 YFSETQ. The CDR3 is 15 residues long. The CDR3 reads CASSRADLNTGELFF. The CDR3, as DNA: TGCGCCAGCAGTCGGGCGGACTTGAACACCGGGGAGCTGTTTTTT.

In this sample, this clonotype turned up a few times. This chain links TRBV27 with TRBJ2-1; TRBD2 matches 11 bases. Germline assignment: CDR1 MNHEY and CDR2 SMNVEV (reference sequence). J was trimmed by 6 bases and V by 1 base; bases with no gene match: 2. This CDR3 spans 15 amino acids. CDR3 DNA sequence: TGTGCCAGCAGTTTATATAGCGGGAGGGCCAATGAGCAGTTCTTC. Its protein product is CASSLYSGRANEQFF.

V usage is TRBV11-2 and J usage is TRBJ2-1; TRBD2 matches 12 bases. CDR1 and CDR2 from the germline V gene are SGHAT and FQNNGV. The J segment lost 9 bases and the V segment lost 5 bases, leaving 11 bases of the junction unmatched. This CDR3 contains 16 residues. This chain's CDR3 is CASSHQLAGGTGEQFF. CDR3 nucleotide sequence: TGTGCCAGCAGCCACCAGCTAGCGGGGGGGACGGGTGAGCAGTTCTTC.